The 24 T cell receptor beta chains in this list originate from one sample, sequenced in a study of blood T cell repertoires in COVID-19. The method was immunoSEQ multiplex PCR; TCRdb's version includes in-frame clones alone and lacks a portion of them. The sample carries approximately 270,000 clones, approximately 86% recorded once. Sequencing was done on a sample of peripheral blood. Every receptor here comes from a human donor with COVID-19, enrolled during active disease. The donor label of this sample is uncertain.

The J gene is TRBJ1-3, the V gene TRBV6-1; D is undetermined. The CDR3 contains 17 residues. Trimming removed 3 bases from V and 4 bases from J, with 19 bases in between. Germline values: CDR1 MNHNS, CDR2 SASEGT. The DNA of the CDR3 is TGTGCCAGCAGTGAGATGCCCGCCGGGTTCTCCGGAAACACCATATATTTT. This encodes CASSEMPAGFSGNTIYF.

This clone was picked up a small number of times. The chain recombines TRBV9 with TRBJ1-5; D unresolved. CDR1 SGDLS and CDR2 YYNGEE come from the germline V gene. The CDR3 totals 15 residues. Trimming left V 2 bases short and J 0 bases short, with 9 bases between. CDR3 sequence reads: CASSVFEHSNQPQHF. DNA of the CDR3: TGTGCCAGCAGCGTCTTCGAGCATAGCAATCAGCCCCAGCATTTT.

The chain is built from TRBV5-6 and TRBJ1-1; D is perhaps TRBD1 (6 bases). The CDR3 runs 15 residues. Germline CDR1 SGHDT, CDR2 YYEEEE. Trimming took 4 bases from V and 3 from J, leaving 16 bases between them. The CDR3, as DNA: TGTGCCAGCAGCGCGGGCAGGGGACGGGACACTGAAGCTTTCTTT. Amino acids: CASSAGRGRDTEAFF.

This chain uses TRBV6-1 with TRBJ2-1, with D perhaps TRBD1 (6 bases). V was clipped by 1 base and J by 3 bases, with 10 bases between them. This CDR3 is 15 amino acids long. Germline V gene data show CDR1 as MNHNS and CDR2 as SASEGT. CDR3 amino acids: CASSEERTDYNEQFF. The CDR3 DNA reads as TGTGCCAGCAGTGAAGAAAGGACAGACTACAATGAGCAGTTCTTC.

This chain connects TRBV5-1 to TRBJ2-1, with TRBD1 matching over 7 bases. Trimming cost V 0 bases and J 9 bases; bases outside gene matches: 3. Germline V gene lookup returns CDR1 SGHRS and CDR2 YFSETQ. CDR3 length equals 13 residues. The CDR3 protein is CASSLEGAGEQFF. The CDR3 DNA follows: TGCGCCAGCAGCTTGGAGGGGGCTGGTGAGCAGTTCTTC.

The chain links TRBV2 to TRBJ2-7; maybe TRBD1 (6 bases). Trimming shortened V by 2 bases and J by 4 bases, and 15 bases separated the two germline ends. CDR3 length: 15 residues. Germline CDR1 reads SNHLY; CDR2 reads FYNNEI. The DNA for the CDR3 is TGTGCCAGCAGTGAAAGATTCGGGACATTTTACGAGCAGTACTTC. This encodes CASSERFGTFYEQYF.

The chain links TRBV4-3 to TRBJ2-1; TRBD2 aligns across 12 bases. The CDR3 contains 16 residues. CDR1 is LGHNA and CDR2 is YSLEER in the germline V gene. V lost 1 base to trimming and J lost 8 bases; unmatched junction nucleotides: 6. The CDR3 spells CASSQVLAGGVYEQFF. Here the CDR3 DNA reads TGCGCCAGCAGCCAAGTCCTAGCGGGAGGGGTCTATGAGCAGTTCTTC.

This rearrangement joins TRBV5-5 to TRBJ2-1, with TRBD2 identical over 12 bases. The ends lost 4 bases at V and 7 bases at J; junction bases unmatched: 6. CDR1 is SGHKS, CDR2 YYEKEE, per germline (reference sequence). This CDR3 comprises 15 residues. CDR3 nucleotide sequence: TGTGCCAGCAGCCCCTCGACTAGCGGGAGTAATGAGCAGTTCTTC. Translating gives CASSPSTSGSNEQFF. The full variable domain, with the rest looked up from reference TRBV5-5 and TRBJ2-1, is DAGVTQSPTHLIKTRGQQVTLRCSPISGHKSVSWYQQVLGQGPQFIFQYYEKEERGRGNFPDRFSARQFPNYSSELNVNALLLGDSALYLCASSPSTSGSNEQFFGPGTRLTVL.

The chain links TRBV27 to TRBJ2-7; possible D gene TRBD2, 5 bases. The V gene's germline CDR1 is MNHEY and CDR2 SMNVEV (reference sequence). The length of the CDR3 is 15 residues. V lost 3 bases and J lost 0, with 12 bases in between. The DNA for the CDR3 is TGTGCCAGCAGTTTGGGGAGAAAAAGCTCCTACGAGCAGTACTTC. Protein sequence: CASSLGRKSSYEQYF.

V and J are TRBV5-5 and TRBJ1-1, with TRBD1 matching 9 bases. CDR3 size: 16 residues. With 4 bases clipped from V and 3 bases from J, the junction kept 10 bases outside the gene matches. Germline V CDR1 and CDR2: SGHKS, YYEKEE (reference sequence). CDR3 loop: CASSLAGTGRDTEAFF. The CDR3 DNA reads as TGTGCCAGCAGCCTAGCAGGGACAGGGAGGGACACTGAAGCTTTCTTT.

The chain is built from TRBV12-3 or TRBV12-4 and TRBJ1-2, with D unresolved. V lost 4 bases and J 8 bases, leaving 14 bases between the germline ends. The CDR3 has 13 residues. The CDR3 region has the DNA TGTGCCAGCAGTTCCCTAGTGTTGGAAGGCTACACCTTC. It codes for CASSSLVLEGYTF.

Only one count was recorded for this clone. The rearrangement uses TRBV12-5 and TRBJ2-2; D unresolved. The germline V and J ends were trimmed by 0 bases and 4 bases, with 12 bases remaining between them. This CDR3 spans 16 amino acids. Germline loops: CDR1 LGHNT, CDR2 FRNRAP. The CDR3 nucleotides read TGTGCTAGTGGTTTGGTACAGATCCTGGGCACCGGGGAGCTGTTTTTT. Its translation is CASGLVQILGTGELFF.

This clone was detected only once. The rearrangement uses TRBV29-1 and TRBJ1-2; D gene unclear. This CDR3 is 11 amino acids long. The V gene lost 4 bases and the J gene lost 2 bases, with 5 bases spanning the gap. Germline-derived CDR1 and CDR2 are SQVTM and ANQGSEA. This CDR3 is CSVGENYGYTF. For the CDR3, the DNA is TGCAGCGTTGGGGAGAACTATGGCTACACCTTC.

This clone was seen a handful of times. The chain carries TRBV5-1 and TRBJ2-7; D perhaps matches TRBD2 (6 bases). The length of the CDR3 is 14 residues. The V end lost 1 base, the J end lost 2 bases, and 10 bases lay between the germline ends. Germline V gene data show CDR1 as SGHRS and CDR2 as YFSETQ. The CDR3 reads CASSLLGGTYEQYF. For the CDR3, the DNA is TGCGCCAGCAGCTTGCTCGGGGGAACCTACGAGCAGTACTTC. The variable domain in full, with the rest retrieved from reference TRBV5-1 and TRBJ2-7, is KAGVTQTPRYLIKTRGQQVTLSCSPISGHRSVSWYQQTPGQGLQFLFEYFSETQRNKGNFPGRFSGRQFSNSRSEMNVSTLELGDSALYLCASSLLGGTYEQYFGPGTRLTVT.

The genes are TRBV5-6 and TRBJ2-7; 7 bases agree with TRBD2. V dropped 0 bases and J dropped 5; count of bases not matched to a gene: 5. The CDR3 has 14 amino acids. The germline gives CDR1 SGHDT, CDR2 YYEEEE. This chain's CDR3 is CASSLGAGVNEQYF. The CDR3 DNA reads as TGTGCCAGCAGCTTGGGGGCGGGAGTGAACGAGCAGTACTTC.

This chain joins TRBV20-1 and TRBJ1-2; the D is unclear. Germline V gene lookup returns CDR1 DFQATT and CDR2 SNEGSKA (reference sequence). CDR3 length: 12 residues. V was shortened by 5 bases and J by 8 bases, with 15 bases between the two germline ends. CDR3 region: CSARDGSRGYTF. Here the CDR3 DNA reads TGCAGTGCTCGTGACGGGAGCCGAGGCTACACCTTC.

The genes are TRBV5-6 and TRBJ1-6; no clear D. This CDR3 spans 18 amino acids. Trimming cost V 0 bases and J 10 bases, with 23 bases left between them. Germline V gives CDR1 SGHDT, CDR2 YYEEEE. The CDR3 DNA reads as TGTGCCAGCAGCTTGGCCTTAAACCGTCCGAAAACTACCTCACCCCTCCACTTT. Protein: CASSLALNRPKTTSPLHF.

On this clone itself: This specimen includes other DNA sequences encoding the same CDR3. V and J are TRBV7-8 and TRBJ1-5; no clear D. Trimming took 4 bases from V and 0 from J, leaving 7 bases between them. CDR1 is SGHVS and CDR2 is FQNEAQ in the germline V gene. This CDR3 contains 14 residues. CDR3: CASSSTNSNQPQHF. CDR3 DNA: TGTGCCAGCAGCTCCACAAATAGCAATCAGCCCCAGCATTTT.

The chain carries TRBV14 and TRBJ1-1; no clear D. CDR3 length: 13 amino acids. The ends were cut back, 1 base at V and 0 bases at J, with 3 bases in the middle. The germline V gene has CDR1 SGHDN and CDR2 FVKESK. Here the CDR3 reads CASSQGMNTEAFF. The DNA of the CDR3 is TGTGCCAGCAGCCAAGGTATGAACACTGAAGCTTTCTTT. The full variable domain, in which reference TRBV14 and TRBJ1-1 provide the parts outside the CDR3, is EAGVTQFPSHSVIEKGQTVTLRCDPISGHDNLYWYRRVMGKEIKFLLHFVKESKQDESGMPNNRFLAERTGGTYSTLKVQPAELEDSGVYFCASSQGMNTEAFFGQGTRLTVV.

The V and J genes are TRBV11-3 and TRBJ1-3, with unresolved D. The CDR3 is 12 amino acids. Germline loops: CDR1 SGHNT, CDR2 YENEEA. The V end lost 6 bases, the J end lost 0 bases, and 3 bases lay between the germline ends. In DNA form, the CDR3 reads TGTGCCAGCAGTAACTCTGGAAACACCATATATTTT. Translation: CASSNSGNTIYF. Full variable domain (missing parts from reference TRBV11-3 and TRBJ1-3): EAGVVQSPRYKIIEKKQPVAFWCNPISGHNTLYWYLQNLGQGPELLIRYENEEAVDDSQLPKDRFSAERLKGVDSTLKIQPAELGDSAVYLCASSNSGNTIYFGEGSWLTVV.

A single count supports this clone. This sequence joins TRBV29-1 and TRBJ2-1; TRBD1 matches 9 bases. Germline CDR1 SQVTM, CDR2 ANQGSEA. The V gene end was trimmed by 4 bases and the J gene end by 8 bases; junction bases not matched to a gene: 9. The CDR3 extends over 14 amino acids. This CDR3 is CSVGVGTGFDEQFF. The CDR3 bases are TGCAGCGTTGGAGTCGGGACAGGGTTTGATGAGCAGTTCTTC.

The table lists this clone with a few counts. This rearrangement joins TRBV10-1 to TRBJ2-7, with D hard to call. Germline values: CDR1 WNHNN, CDR2 SYGVQD (reference sequence). This CDR3 has 14 residues. V was trimmed by 0 bases and J by 6 bases, leaving 12 bases between them. The CDR3 spells CASSESVSLVEQYF. The CDR3 region has the DNA TGCGCCAGCAGTGAGTCTGTGAGCCTGGTCGAGCAGTACTTC.

V gene TRBV7-9 combines with J gene TRBJ1-1; no reliable D call. CDR3 length: 15 amino acids. V was shortened by 1 base and J by 5 bases, with 14 bases between the two germline ends. Germline V gene sequence: CDR1 SEHNR, CDR2 FQNEAQ (reference sequence). This chain's CDR3 is CASSLDSGLRTEAFF. CDR3 nucleotide sequence: TGTGCCAGCAGCTTAGATAGTGGGCTTCGGACTGAAGCTTTCTTT.

The V call is TRBV5-8, the J call TRBJ1-4; 7 bases align to TRBD1. V shed 1 base, J shed 8 bases, and the junction held 11 bases outside the gene matches. Germline V gene data show CDR1 as SGHTS and CDR2 as YDEGEE. CDR3 size: 16 residues. In DNA, the CDR3 is TGTGCCAGCAGCTTGTACCAACAGGGGCTAGAGGAAAAACTGTTTTTT. Its protein is CASSLYQQGLEEKLFF.